The T cell receptor (beta chain) under discussion was sequenced for a study of post-analysis software for immune sequencing data. This clonotype was seen just once. Included in the TCR beta cDNA libraries were unique molecular identifiers. The T cell input of about 1 to 10 million gave about 470,000 cDNA molecules. TCRdb fed the PCR reads into MiXCR, producing one record per CDR3 protein. The sample consists of some 890,000 distinct CDR3 sequences, about 50% of them appearing once. The material sequenced was blood. This TCR was sampled from a girl aged 5-17 years with multiple sclerosis.

The CDR3 here is CASSLAVLASPSMAKNIQYF. The CDR3 DNA follows: TGTGCCAGCAGTTTAGCCGTACTAGCATCCCCGTCCATGGCCAAAAACATTCAGTACTTC. V gene TRBV12-3 or TRBV12-4 combines with J gene TRBJ2-4, with TRBD2 as a possible D gene (6 bases). CDR3 size: 20 residues. Trimming shortened V by 0 bases and J by 1 base, and 22 bases separated the two germline ends.